One sample yielded the 11 T cell receptor beta chains listed below, sequenced in a study of CD8+CD57+ T cells in acquired aplastic anemia. Genomic DNA served as template for TCR beta VDJ and CDR3 profiling. MiXCR, applied by TCRdb to the reads, yields one record per CDR3 protein. The sample carries approximately 190,000 distinct CDR3 sequences, approximately 48% recorded once. Those patients picked for sequencing had displayed CD8+CD57+ cell expansion on flow cytometry. Input material: sorted CD4+, CD8+, or CD8+CD57+ T cells (not recorded which) from PBMCs. Every receptor here comes from a human donor with aplastic anemia.

The chain links TRBV2 to TRBJ1-4; no firm D call. The ends were cut back, 4 bases at V and 4 bases at J, with 7 bases in the middle. In germline, CDR1 is SNHLY, CDR2 FYNNEI. The CDR3 totals 13 residues. DNA for the CDR3: TGTGCCAGCAGTGGGACGGATAATGAAAAACTGTTTTTT. Translation: CASSGTDNEKLFF. Filled out from reference TRBV2 and TRBJ1-4, the complete variable domain reads EPEVTQTPSHQVTQMGQEVILRCVPISNHLYFYWYRQILGQKVEFLVSFYNNEISEKSEIFDDQFSVERPDGSNFTLKIRSTKLEDSAMYFCASSGTDNEKLFFGSGTQLSVL.

The rearrangement joins TRBV5-1 to TRBJ2-1; D possibly corresponds to TRBD2 (6 bases). The CDR3 covers 14 residues. Germline CDR1 is SGHRS and CDR2 is YFSETQ. With 4 bases removed from V and 9 bases from J, the gap between germline ends came to 17 bases. The chain's CDR3 is CASSPGVGEVEQFF. DNA for the CDR3: TGCGCCAGCAGCCCGGGGGTGGGAGAAGTTGAGCAGTTCTTC.

This clonotype appeared a few times. The V call is TRBV7-9, the J call TRBJ2-7, with D hard to call. The CDR3 length is 12 residues. Germline CDR1 reads SEHNR; CDR2 reads FQNEAQ (reference sequence). The V gene lost 1 base and the J gene lost 6 bases, with 7 bases spanning the gap. Here the CDR3 reads CASSLGQSEQYF. Here the CDR3 DNA reads TGTGCCAGCAGCTTAGGGCAGTCCGAGCAGTACTTC.

This clonotype was recorded at least ten times. The gene calls are TRBV5-1 and TRBJ2-5; 11 bases are a match to TRBD1. V was clipped by 4 bases and J by 5 bases; unmatched bases: 7. Per germline, CDR1 SGHRS and CDR2 YFSETQ. This CDR3 contains 15 residues. Here the CDR3 DNA reads TGCGCCAGCAGCCCGGACAGGGGGCAGGGGGAGACCCAGTACTTC. Its translation is CASSPDRGQGETQYF.

A few counts support this clonotype. The chain recombines TRBV27 with TRBJ2-7; no clear D. The CDR3 sequence is 14 residues long. The V gene's germline CDR1 is MNHEY and CDR2 SMNVEV (reference sequence). Trimming took off 5 bases at V and 0 bases at J, with 11 bases between the two ends. CDR3 in DNA: TGTGCCAGCAGTCCGTTGAGGAGCTCCTACGAGCAGTACTTC. Protein sequence: CASSPLRSSYEQYF.

The gene calls are TRBV19 and TRBJ1-2, with no clear D. Trimming left V 3 bases short and J 0 bases short, with 8 bases between. CDR1 is LNHDA and CDR2 is SQIVND in the germline V gene (reference sequence). There are 14 residues in the CDR3. CDR3 bases: TGTGCCAGTAGTATGGTCCCGGCTAACTATGGCTACACCTTC. The encoded protein is CASSMVPANYGYTF.

The chain uses TRBV2 and TRBJ2-7; D may be TRBD1 (6 bases). V was shortened by 7 bases and J by 3 bases, with 13 bases between the two germline ends. The CDR3 extends over 13 amino acids. The germline V gene has CDR1 SNHLY and CDR2 FYNNEI. CDR3 in amino acids: CASMPRGDYEQYF. In nucleotides, the CDR3 is TGTGCCAGCATGCCCAGGGGAGACTACGAGCAGTACTTC.

The rearrangement joins TRBV7-3 to TRBJ1-2; no firm D call. Between the trimmed V and J ends, which lost 2 bases and 4 bases, there was a span of 17 bases. The CDR3 consists of 16 residues. Germline V lookup: CDR1 SGHTA, CDR2 FQGTGA. The CDR3 bases are TGTGCCAGCAGCTTAGGTTTATCGGGCGGGCCCTATGGCTACACCTTC. Translated, it gives CASSLGLSGGPYGYTF.

The V and J genes are TRBV6-2 or TRBV6-3 and TRBJ1-1; 9 nucleotides line up with TRBD1. Trimming took 2 bases from V and 1 from J; bases not matched to a gene: 2. Germline V gene sequence: CDR1 MNHEY, CDR2 SVGEGT. CDR3 length: 15 residues. CDR3 DNA: TGTGCCAGCAGTTACCCGGGACAGGGGAACACTGAAGCTTTCTTT. This codes for CASSYPGQGNTEAFF.

This clonotype has just a few counts. This may come from a read error, since a much larger clone is one base off. The rearrangement uses TRBV5-1 and TRBJ2-2; D call uncertain. CDR3 length: 14 residues. V shed 2 bases and J shed 6 bases, with 11 bases lying between them. Germline CDR1 is SGHRS and CDR2 is YFSETQ. This chain's CDR3 is CASSFRQDAGELFF. The CDR3 DNA reads TGCGCCAGCAGCTTCAGGCAGGACGCCGGGGAGCTGTTTTTT.

The chain has TRBV20-1 and TRBJ2-7; a possible D gene is TRBD1 (6 bases). This CDR3 has 14 amino acids. Between the trimmed V and J ends, which lost 0 bases and 3 bases, there was a span of 12 bases. Germline V gene sequence: CDR1 DFQATT, CDR2 SNEGSKA (reference sequence). The chain's CDR3 is CSARDNRAGYEQYF. The CDR3 DNA reads TGCAGTGCTAGAGATAACAGGGCAGGCTACGAGCAGTACTTC.